Below, 20 T cell receptor beta chains from the same sample are listed, as sequenced in a study of shared clonotypes between healthy human individuals. Data came from immunoSEQ multiplex PCR; TCRdb stores just in-frame clones and leaves some out. The data hold approximately 1.5 million clones, with approximately 98.5% observed a single time. Material: naive CD4+ T cells sorted from blood. The subset here: CD45RA+ positively selected. The receptors were gathered from a man younger than 40 in good health.

This chain uses TRBV25-1 with TRBJ2-6; perhaps TRBD2 as D (7 bases). CDR1 is MGHDK, CDR2 SYGVNS, per germline. Trimming stripped 7 bases from V and 4 bases from J, with 17 bases between. The CDR3 contains 16 residues. The CDR3 nucleotides read TGTGCCAGCACCTATAGTGGGGGGGCCGGGGCCAACGTCCTGACTTTC. Amino acids: CASTYSGGAGANVLTF. Supplemented by reference TRBV25-1 and TRBJ2-6, the full variable domain reads EADIYQTPRYLVIGTGKKITLECSQTMGHDKMYWYQQDPGMELHLIHYSYGVNSTEKGDLSSESTVSRIRTEHFPLTLESARPSHTSQYLCASTYSGGAGANVLTFGAGSRLTVL.

The chain has TRBV7-3 and TRBJ2-3, with D possibly being TRBD2 (5 bases). V shed 2 bases and J shed 4 bases, with 7 bases lying between them. The CDR3 has 13 amino acids. Germline loops: CDR1 SGHTA, CDR2 FQGTGA. The CDR3 DNA reads as TGTGCCAGCAGCTTACGCGGGTCAGATACGCAGTATTTT. It encodes CASSLRGSDTQYF.

The chain couples TRBV14 to TRBJ1-2, with D possibly matching TRBD1 (6 bases). Germline CDR1 and CDR2: SGHDN and FVKESK. The CDR3 extends over 15 amino acids. Trimming removed 2 bases at V and 8 bases at J, with 18 bases between. CDR3 nucleotide sequence: TGTGCCAGCAGCCAAATGGGACAAATCTATGTGGGCTACACCTTC. It encodes CASSQMGQIYVGYTF. Complete variable domain (other parts from reference TRBV14 and TRBJ1-2): EAGVTQFPSHSVIEKGQTVTLRCDPISGHDNLYWYRRVMGKEIKFLLHFVKESKQDESGMPNNRFLAERTGGTYSTLKVQPAELEDSGVYFCASSQMGQIYVGYTFGSGTRLTVV.

The chain is built from TRBV7-3 and TRBJ1-2; D uncertain. CDR1 and CDR2 from the germline V gene are SGHTA and FQGTGA. With 5 bases removed from V and 4 bases from J, the gap between germline ends came to 14 bases. The CDR3 loop spans 14 amino acids. CDR3 nucleotides: TGTGCCAGCAGCCCAGCGGGAAGTAGCTATGGCTACACCTTC. This codes for CASSPAGSSYGYTF.

This chain uses TRBV7-3 with TRBJ2-1; no definite D call. Trimming shortened V by 6 bases and J by 3 bases, and 21 bases separated the two germline ends. The CDR3 has 17 residues. Germline V gene sequence: CDR1 SGHTA, CDR2 FQGTGA. The CDR3 here is CASSSVAGTLNYNEQFF. As DNA, the CDR3 is TGTGCCAGCAGTTCCGTTGCAGGTACCCTTAACTACAATGAGCAGTTCTTC.

CDR3 bases: TGTGCCAGCAGCTTGATCATGCTGGATTCTGGGGCCAACGTCCTGACTTTC. Its protein product is CASSLIMLDSGANVLTF. This chain joins TRBV5-6 and TRBJ2-6; D gene unclear. The CDR3 spans 17 residues. Trimming removed 1 base at V and 1 base at J, with 12 bases between. Germline CDR1 SGHDT, CDR2 YYEEEE. The whole variable domain, filled in from reference TRBV5-6 and TRBJ2-6, reads DAGVTQSPTHLIKTRGQQVTLRCSPKSGHDTVSWYQQALGQGPQFIFQYYEEEERQRGNFPDRFSGHQFPNYSSELNVNALLLGDSALYLCASSLIMLDSGANVLTFGAGSRLTVL.

The chain recombines TRBV5-1 with TRBJ2-3, with D perhaps matching TRBD1 or TRBD2 (5 bases each). V shed 0 bases and J shed 0 bases, with 11 bases lying between them. Germline V lookup: CDR1 SGHRS, CDR2 YFSETQ. This CDR3 is 16 amino acids long. The CDR3, as DNA: TGCGCCAGCAGCTTGGTCCGGAGGACAAGCACAGATACGCAGTATTTT. This gives the protein CASSLVRRTSTDTQYF.

The V call is TRBV14, the J call TRBJ2-7, with 8 bases matching TRBD1. Germline CDR1 is SGHDN and CDR2 is FVKESK. The V segment lost 4 bases and the J segment 6 bases; nucleotides outside the gene matches: 17. This CDR3 has 17 amino acids. The CDR3 spells CASSRKLGPGTGSEQYF. Written as DNA, the CDR3 is TGTGCCAGCAGCCGTAAATTGGGTCCCGGGACAGGTTCCGAGCAGTACTTC.

This clone is a singleton in its sample. The chain employs TRBV5-6 and TRBJ2-3; the D gene is possibly TRBD2 (5 bases). Germline V gene lookup returns CDR1 SGHDT and CDR2 YYEEEE. The germline V and J ends were trimmed by 4 bases and 2 bases, with 17 bases remaining between them. This CDR3 has 16 residues. The CDR3 bases are TGTGCCAGCAGCCCACCGAGGGCCAGGTTCACAGATACGCAGTATTTT. Amino acids: CASSPPRARFTDTQYF. Filled out from reference TRBV5-6 and TRBJ2-3, the complete variable domain reads DAGVTQSPTHLIKTRGQQVTLRCSPKSGHDTVSWYQQALGQGPQFIFQYYEEEERQRGNFPDRFSGHQFPNYSSELNVNALLLGDSALYLCASSPPRARFTDTQYFGPGTRLTVL.

The V call is TRBV28, the J call TRBJ2-5; the match to TRBD2 covers 12 bases. Germline V gene lookup returns CDR1 MDHEN and CDR2 SYDVKM. V gave up 3 bases and J gave up 5 bases; unmatched junction bases: 7. The CDR3 contains 16 residues. The CDR3 is CASSLRLAGARETQYF. CDR3 in DNA: TGTGCCAGCAGTTTGAGACTAGCGGGAGCACGGGAGACCCAGTACTTC. The whole variable domain, remainder taken from reference TRBV28 and TRBJ2-5, is DVKVTQSSRYLVKRTGEKVFLECVQDMDHENMFWYRQDPGLGLRLIYFSYDVKMKEKGDIPEGYSVSREKKERFSLILESASTNQTSMYLCASSLRLAGARETQYFGPGTRLLVL.

V is TRBV5-1 and J is TRBJ2-7, with a tentative D call TRBD1 (6 bases). The germline V and J ends were trimmed by 0 bases and 0 bases, with 13 bases remaining between them. The germline V gene has CDR1 SGHRS and CDR2 YFSETQ. The CDR3 has 16 amino acids. CDR3: CASSLVAKDSSYEQYF. The CDR3 DNA is TGCGCCAGCAGCTTGGTTGCTAAGGACAGCTCCTACGAGCAGTACTTC.

The rearrangement links TRBV29-1 to TRBJ2-3; no firm D call. The CDR3 sequence is 10 residues long. Looked up from germline, CDR1 is SQVTM and CDR2 is ANQGSEA. The germline V and J ends were trimmed by 1 base and 10 bases, with 6 bases remaining between them. CDR3 sequence: CSVEGTSQYF. For the CDR3, the DNA is TGCAGCGTTGAAGGCACATCGCAGTATTTT.

The chain links TRBV7-2 to TRBJ2-2; D unresolved. Trimming removed 5 bases at V and 5 bases at J, with 15 bases between. CDR3 length: 15 amino acids. From germline, CDR1 is SGHTA and CDR2 FQGNSA. Here the CDR3 reads CASSPRRQVTGELFF. In DNA form, the CDR3 reads TGTGCCAGCAGCCCCCGTCGCCAGGTAACCGGGGAGCTGTTTTTT.

Concerning this clone: The same CDR3 can be traced to other DNA sequences in this sample. The chain joins TRBV6-5 to TRBJ2-1, with a possible D match to TRBD1 (6 bases). The CDR3 has 12 residues. Germline values: CDR1 MNHEY, CDR2 SVGAGI. V lost 6 bases and J lost 3, with 6 bases in between. CDR3 protein: CASRQGYNEQFF. The CDR3 nucleotides are TGTGCCAGCAGACAGGGCTACAATGAGCAGTTCTTC.

The count of this clone is one. This rearrangement joins TRBV7-9 to TRBJ1-1; D perhaps matches TRBD1 (5 bases). Deletions cut 7 bases from V and 3 bases from J, with 12 bases between. The CDR3 covers 13 residues. Germline values: CDR1 SEHNR, CDR2 FQNEAQ (reference sequence). The CDR3 reads CASIPTGDTEAFF. The CDR3, as DNA: TGTGCCAGCATCCCGACGGGGGACACTGAAGCTTTCTTT. The whole variable domain, filled in from reference TRBV7-9 and TRBJ1-1, reads DTGVSQNPRHKITKRGQNVTFRCDPISEHNRLYWYRQTLGQGPEFLTYFQNEAQLEKSRLLSDRFSAERPKGSFSTLEIQRTEQGDSAMYLCASIPTGDTEAFFGQGTRLTVV.

This clone was recorded once. The chain carries TRBV18 and TRBJ1-4; 7 bases agree with TRBD1. The CDR3 length is 18 residues. The V gene end was trimmed by 3 bases and the J gene end by 0 bases; junction bases not matched to a gene: 10. In germline, CDR1 is KGHSH, CDR2 LQKENI. The CDR3 region is CASSPRAGQDPTNEKLFF. CDR3 nucleotides: TGTGCCAGCTCACCGAGGGCAGGACAGGACCCAACTAATGAAAAACTGTTTTTT.

The CDR3 region is CASSPRSFAGQYYEQYF. The CDR3 region has the DNA TGTGCCAGCAGTCCCCGGTCGTTTGCGGGACAGTACTACGAGCAGTACTTC. The chain links TRBV27 to TRBJ2-7; perhaps TRBD1 as D (7 bases). Germline V gene sequence: CDR1 MNHEY, CDR2 SMNVEV (reference sequence). Trimming took off 5 bases at V and 3 bases at J, with 23 bases between the two ends. The CDR3 runs to 17 residues.

With regard to this clone: Other DNA sequences in this sample translate to the same CDR3. The chain uses TRBV9 and TRBJ1-2, with a possible D match to TRBD1 (5 bases). V was cut by 0 bases and J by 2 bases, with 8 bases left in between. The germline V gene encodes CDR1 SGDLS and CDR2 YYNGEE. This CDR3 comprises 14 residues. The CDR3: CASSVDGGNYGYTF. In DNA form, the CDR3 reads TGTGCCAGCAGCGTAGACGGGGGAAACTATGGCTACACCTTC.

The chain couples TRBV15 to TRBJ2-3; D may be TRBD2 (6 bases). This CDR3 contains 15 residues. Germline loops: CDR1 LNHNV, CDR2 YYDKDF (reference sequence). Between the trimmed V and J ends, which lost 1 base and 5 bases, there was a span of 13 bases. The CDR3 region is CATSRGYGSEDTQYF. Written as DNA, the CDR3 is TGTGCCACCAGCAGAGGGTACGGGAGTGAAGATACGCAGTATTTT.

V and J are TRBV18 and TRBJ2-5; D gene unclear. The V end lost 3 bases, the J end lost 4 bases, and 9 bases lay between the germline ends. CDR3 length: 13 amino acids. Germline V lookup: CDR1 KGHSH, CDR2 LQKENI. The CDR3: CASSPGNLETQYF. The DNA for the CDR3 is TGTGCCAGCTCACCCGGCAATCTAGAGACCCAGTACTTC.